This passage covers 21 T cell receptor beta chains from one sample sequenced in a study of T-cell reconstitution after alpha-beta-depleted transplantation in children. Unique molecular identifiers were used to barcode this TCRbeta library. TCRdb re-analysed the PCR reads in MiXCR, keeping a single row per CDR3 protein. Here the sample spans 500,000 or so distinct CDR3 sequences, less than 35% being singletons. This specimen consisted of PBMCs from the stem cell graft donor, obtained from the stem cell graft. These receptors were collected from a human donor who donated a stem cell graft to a child with aplastic anemia.

V and J are TRBV6-1 and TRBJ2-1; 10 nucleotides line up with TRBD2. This CDR3 region has 15 residues. Germline values: CDR1 MNHNS, CDR2 SASEGT. Trimming cost V 5 bases and J 2 bases; bases outside gene matches: 3. CDR3 in amino acids: CASSKREGPYNEQFF. The CDR3 coding sequence is TGTGCCAGCAGTAAGCGGGAGGGTCCCTACAATGAGCAGTTCTTC.

The gene calls are TRBV7-9 and TRBJ1-1; unclear D gene. V dropped 4 bases and J dropped 4 bases, with 16 bases sitting between them. The CDR3 length is 15 residues. Germline-derived CDR1 and CDR2 are SEHNR and FQNEAQ (reference sequence). CDR3 sequence: CASSSLSGSVTEAFF. The CDR3 DNA reads TGTGCCAGCAGCTCCCTGTCGGGCTCTGTCACTGAAGCTTTCTTT.

V gene TRBV15 combines with J gene TRBJ2-3, with 10 bases identical to TRBD2. Trimming took 6 bases from V and 0 from J; bases not matched to a gene: 3. Per the germline V gene, CDR1 is LNHNV and CDR2 is YYDKDF (reference sequence). The CDR3 spans 15 residues. The CDR3 coding sequence is TGTGCCACCAGTGGTAGCGGGAGGAGCACAGATACGCAGTATTTT. It is translated as CATSGSGRSTDTQYF.

V usage is TRBV12-3 or TRBV12-4 and J usage is TRBJ2-1; 14 bases map to TRBD2. V shed 5 bases and J 8 bases; nucleotides not matched to a gene: 5. This CDR3 has 15 residues. CDR3 coding DNA: TGTGCCAGCAGTATCCGACTAGCGGGAGGGGATGAGCAGTTCTTC. Residues: CASSIRLAGGDEQFF.

In this sample, this clonotype turned up a few times. V usage is TRBV6-1 and J usage is TRBJ1-6, with no clear D. Per germline, CDR1 MNHNS and CDR2 SASEGT. The CDR3 has 15 amino acids. The V and J ends lost 7 bases and 2 bases respectively, with 12 bases between them. The CDR3 sequence: CASKDPEAYNSPLHF. The CDR3, as DNA: TGTGCCAGCAAGGACCCCGAAGCCTATAATTCACCCCTCCACTTT.

The rearrangement links TRBV20-1 to TRBJ1-1, with 12 positions matching TRBD1. This CDR3 region has 15 residues. J gave up 5 bases and V 6 bases, and 10 bases lay outside the gene matches. CDR1 and CDR2 (germline): DFQATT, SNEGSKA (reference sequence). The CDR3 DNA is TGCAGTGCCCCGGGACAGGGGGCGCCGGGTACTGAAGCTTTCTTT. The encoded protein is CSAPGQGAPGTEAFF.

Comments on this clonotype: An end of the junction differs from the germline gene, which may be a read error. In nucleotides, the CDR3 is TGCGCCAGCAGCTTGGACGGGGGCGCCAATACCCAGTATTTT. Protein: CASSLDGGANTQYF. V is TRBV5-1 and J is TRBJ2-3; D may match TRBD1 or TRBD2 (6 bases each). Germline V gene lookup returns CDR1 SGHRS and CDR2 YFSETQ. The CDR3 runs 14 residues.

The table lists this clonotype with a count of one. The chain uses TRBV10-3 and TRBJ2-2; D uncertain. Germline assignment: CDR1 ENHRY and CDR2 SYGVKD. V lost 6 bases and J 7 bases, leaving 6 bases between the germline ends. This CDR3 comprises 11 residues. CDR3 loop: CAIRGIGELFF. CDR3 sequence (DNA): TGTGCCATCAGGGGCATCGGGGAGCTGTTTTTT.

This clonotype appeared a single time. The DNA for the CDR3 is TGTGCCACGTCTACGGTCGCGGGACAGGGCACAAATTCACCCCTCCACTTT. Protein product: CATSTVAGQGTNSPLHF. The chain is built from TRBV19 and TRBJ1-6; TRBD1 aligns across 9 bases. Trimming cost V 10 bases and J 7 bases; bases outside gene matches: 17. This CDR3 region has 17 residues. Germline V CDR1 and CDR2: LNHDA, SQIVND (reference sequence).

This chain links TRBV7-2 with TRBJ2-7; possible D gene TRBD1, 5 bases. The CDR3 spans 15 residues. V shed 4 bases and J shed 4 bases, with 17 bases lying between them. In germline, CDR1 is SGHTA, CDR2 FQGNSA. CDR3 in DNA: TGTGCCAGCAGCTCCCCAACGAGGACACCGTACGAGCAGTACTTC. The encoded protein is CASSSPTRTPYEQYF.

The chain uses TRBV7-2 and TRBJ1-4, with D uncertain. V lost 5 bases and J 0 bases, leaving 10 bases between the germline ends. CDR3 length: 15 amino acids. In germline, CDR1 is SGHTA, CDR2 FQGNSA. The CDR3 nucleotides are TGTGCCAGCAGCCCCGAGGCTGCAACTAATGAAAAACTGTTTTTT. Translated: CASSPEAATNEKLFF.

The CDR3 protein is CASSYGSGGTYNEKLFF. The CDR3 region has the DNA TGTGCCAGCAGTTACGGGTCGGGGGGAACCTATAATGAAAAACTGTTTTTT. The gene calls are TRBV6-5 and TRBJ1-4, with D possibly matching TRBD1 (5 bases). The CDR3 spans 17 residues. Germline CDR1 and CDR2: MNHEY and SVGAGI. V lost 2 bases and J 4 bases, leaving 17 bases between the germline ends.

This clonotype was observed a handful of times. The chain links TRBV4-3 to TRBJ2-1, with 7 nucleotides matching TRBD1. The CDR3 runs 14 residues. Germline CDR1 reads LGHNA; CDR2 reads YSLEER. V trimming: 4 bases; J trimming: 12 bases; junction bases outside the gene matches: 12. CDR3 nucleotides: TGCGCCAGCAGCCCCCGGGACAGCACGGGAACGCAGTTCTTC. Encoded protein: CASSPRDSTGTQFF.

This sequence joins TRBV6-1 and TRBJ1-2; 7 positions match TRBD1. Trimming took 6 bases from V and 6 from J; bases not matched to a gene: 10. CDR3 length: 14 amino acids. From germline, CDR1 is MNHNS and CDR2 SASEGT. Written as DNA, the CDR3 is TGTGCCAGCAGACGCTTCCGACAGGGCGATGGCTACACCTTC. Encoded protein: CASRRFRQGDGYTF.

This clonotype was counted only a few times. V usage is TRBV6-1 and J usage is TRBJ2-1, with 12 bases aligning to TRBD1. After removal of 5 bases from V and 2 bases from J, the junction contained 10 bases not matched to a gene. The V gene's germline CDR1 is MNHNS and CDR2 SASEGT. The CDR3 is made up of 18 amino acids. Written as DNA, the CDR3 is TGTGCCAGCAGTCAGGGACAGGGGGCTTTAGGCACCTACAATGAGCAGTTCTTC. This codes for CASSQGQGALGTYNEQFF.

The gene calls are TRBV6-2 or TRBV6-3 and TRBJ1-5, with D possibly TRBD1 on 5 matching bases. The germline V gene has CDR1 MNHEY and CDR2 SVGEGT. The CDR3 is 15 residues long. Trimming pared 6 bases from V and 8 bases from J, leaving 20 bases between. The CDR3 here is CASRAGTVGMEPQHF. The DNA for the CDR3 is TGTGCCAGCAGGGCCGGGACGGTTGGAATGGAGCCCCAGCATTTT.

The chain combines TRBV6-4 with TRBJ2-1; no clear D. Germline V gene data show CDR1 as MRHNA and CDR2 as SNTAGT. V was cut by 0 bases and J by 0 bases, with 9 bases left in between. The CDR3 sequence is 16 residues long. The CDR3 nucleotides are TGTGCCAGCAGTGACTCGGAGCGAAGCTCCTACAATGAGCAGTTCTTC. Translation: CASSDSERSSYNEQFF.

The V gene is TRBV14, the J gene TRBJ1-2; tentative D call: TRBD1 (5 bases). The V gene's germline CDR1 is SGHDN and CDR2 FVKESK. The CDR3 has 13 amino acids. V was trimmed by 0 bases and J by 3 bases, leaving 5 bases between them. DNA for the CDR3: TGTGCCAGCAGCCAAGAGACAGACTATGGCTACACCTTC. Translation gives CASSQETDYGYTF.

This rearrangement joins TRBV7-2 to TRBJ1-1; D not certain. The CDR3 spans 15 residues. Germline V gene sequence: CDR1 SGHTA, CDR2 FQGNSA. V gave up 5 bases and J gave up 4 bases, with 17 bases separating them. The CDR3: CASSLRASTRTEAFF. For the CDR3, the DNA is TGTGCCAGCAGCCTCCGGGCCTCAACACGCACTGAAGCTTTCTTT. The whole variable domain, filled in from reference TRBV7-2 and TRBJ1-1, reads GAGVSQSPSNKVTEKGKDVELRCDPISGHTALYWYRQSLGQGLEFLIYFQGNSAPDKSGLPSDRFSAERTGGSVSTLTIQRTQQEDSAVYLCASSLRASTRTEAFFGQGTRLTVV.

The genes are TRBV15 and TRBJ2-2; no reliable D call. The V and J ends lost 5 bases and 5 bases respectively, with 12 bases between them. Germline CDR1 LNHNV, CDR2 YYDKDF (reference sequence). The CDR3 length is 14 residues. The DNA of the CDR3 is TGTGCCACCAGCCGTGAGGTGGGGACCGGGGAGCTGTTTTTT. Translation gives CATSREVGTGELFF.

A few counts support this clonotype. This chain's CDR3 is CASSRRMGDGYNEQFF. DNA for the CDR3: TGTGCCAGCAGCAGAAGGATGGGGGACGGTTACAATGAGCAGTTCTTC. The chain couples TRBV12-3 or TRBV12-4 to TRBJ2-1, with D possibly being TRBD1 or TRBD2 (5 bases each). The CDR3 length is 16 residues. V was cut by 6 bases and J by 4 bases, with 19 bases left in between.